The 6 T cell receptor beta chains below come from one sample, sequenced in a study of T cell repertoires in cytomegalovirus infection. TCRdb re-called the reads through MiXCR, storing one row per CDR3 protein. The table lists around 710,000 distinct CDR3 sequences, roughly 29% of them singletons. These receptors' antigens are unknown. Here the sequenced sample was cultured CD8+ T cells from PBMCs, taken from culture after CMV antigen stimulation. The receptor source for this set is a human donor in good health (CMV status not recorded). Some clones in this sample may be carry-over from other donors' samples.

The rearrangement uses TRBV5-5 and TRBJ2-5, with TRBD2 as a possible D gene (6 bases). CDR3 length equals 14 residues. Germline assignment: CDR1 SGHKS and CDR2 YYEKEE (reference sequence). Trimming removed 6 bases at V and 4 bases at J, with 16 bases between. CDR3 DNA: TGTGCCAGCACCCCCTCCAACGGGGGAGAGACCCAGTACTTC. Translating gives CASTPSNGGETQYF.

J is TRBJ1-2 and V is TRBV20-1, with 9 bases lining up with TRBD1. The CDR3 covers 14 residues. Losses at the gene ends were 0 bases for V and 5 bases for J; bases not matched to a gene: 4. CDR1 and CDR2 from the germline V gene are DFQATT and SNEGSKA (reference sequence). CDR3 sequence (DNA): TGCAGTGCTAGAGAGGGGACAGGGAGGTATGGCTACACCTTC. This sequence encodes CSAREGTGRYGYTF.

In DNA form, the CDR3 reads TGTGCCAGCAGTGCCTACAGGGCGACAGATACGCAGTATTTT. It yields the protein CASSAYRATDTQYF. The chain joins TRBV12-3 or TRBV12-4 to TRBJ2-3; D perhaps matches TRBD1 (6 bases). The germline V and J ends were trimmed by 5 bases and 3 bases, with 12 bases remaining between them. This CDR3 is 14 amino acids long.

This clonotype was detected only a few times. The V and J genes are TRBV19 and TRBJ1-2; the D is unclear. The CDR3 spans 13 residues. CDR1 LNHDA and CDR2 SQIVND come from the germline V gene (reference sequence). V lost 2 bases, J lost 8 bases, and 12 bases lay in between. This CDR3 is CASSITPLTGYTF. The CDR3 DNA reads as TGTGCCAGTAGTATAACCCCTCTGACCGGCTACACCTTC.

V usage is TRBV20-1 and J usage is TRBJ2-2; D gene uncertain. In germline, CDR1 is DFQATT, CDR2 SNEGSKA (reference sequence). Trimming took off 3 bases at V and 6 bases at J, with 17 bases between the two ends. This CDR3 is 15 amino acids long. The CDR3 loop is CSASDGGLRPGELFF. DNA of the CDR3: TGCAGTGCTAGTGATGGCGGCCTAAGGCCCGGGGAGCTGTTTTTT.

In its sample, this clonotype was seen a few times. This chain joins TRBV20-1 and TRBJ2-1; 10 positions agree with TRBD1. The CDR3 spans 15 residues. CDR1 is DFQATT and CDR2 is SNEGSKA in the germline V gene (reference sequence). V shed 0 bases, J shed 8 bases, and the junction held 7 bases outside the gene matches. Written as DNA, the CDR3 is TGCAGTGCTAGAGATCCAAGGACAGGGGGTTATGAGCAGTTCTTC. It codes for CSARDPRTGGYEQFF.